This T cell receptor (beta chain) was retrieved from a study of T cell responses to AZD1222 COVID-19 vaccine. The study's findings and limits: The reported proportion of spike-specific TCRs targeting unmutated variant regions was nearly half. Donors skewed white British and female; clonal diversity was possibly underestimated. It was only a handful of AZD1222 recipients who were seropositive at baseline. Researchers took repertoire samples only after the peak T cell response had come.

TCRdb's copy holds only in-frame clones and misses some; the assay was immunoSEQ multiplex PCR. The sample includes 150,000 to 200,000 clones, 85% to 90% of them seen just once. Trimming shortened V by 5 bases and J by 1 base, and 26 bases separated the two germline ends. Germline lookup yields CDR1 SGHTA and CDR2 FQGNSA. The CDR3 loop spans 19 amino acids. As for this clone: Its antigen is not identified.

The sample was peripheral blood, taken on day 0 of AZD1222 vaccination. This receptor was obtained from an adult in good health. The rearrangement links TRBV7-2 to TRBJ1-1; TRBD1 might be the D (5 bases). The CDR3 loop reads CASSPPHLPGTGRNTEAFF. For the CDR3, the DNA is TGTGCCAGCAGCCCACCCCACCTCCCGGGGACCGGGAGGAACACTGAAGCTTTCTTT. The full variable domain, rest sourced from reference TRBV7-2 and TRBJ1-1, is GAGVSQSPSNKVTEKGKDVELRCDPISGHTALYWYRQSLGQGLEFLIYFQGNSAPDKSGLPSDRFSAERTGGSVSTLTIQRTQQEDSAVYLCASSPPHLPGTGRNTEAFFGQGTRLTVV.